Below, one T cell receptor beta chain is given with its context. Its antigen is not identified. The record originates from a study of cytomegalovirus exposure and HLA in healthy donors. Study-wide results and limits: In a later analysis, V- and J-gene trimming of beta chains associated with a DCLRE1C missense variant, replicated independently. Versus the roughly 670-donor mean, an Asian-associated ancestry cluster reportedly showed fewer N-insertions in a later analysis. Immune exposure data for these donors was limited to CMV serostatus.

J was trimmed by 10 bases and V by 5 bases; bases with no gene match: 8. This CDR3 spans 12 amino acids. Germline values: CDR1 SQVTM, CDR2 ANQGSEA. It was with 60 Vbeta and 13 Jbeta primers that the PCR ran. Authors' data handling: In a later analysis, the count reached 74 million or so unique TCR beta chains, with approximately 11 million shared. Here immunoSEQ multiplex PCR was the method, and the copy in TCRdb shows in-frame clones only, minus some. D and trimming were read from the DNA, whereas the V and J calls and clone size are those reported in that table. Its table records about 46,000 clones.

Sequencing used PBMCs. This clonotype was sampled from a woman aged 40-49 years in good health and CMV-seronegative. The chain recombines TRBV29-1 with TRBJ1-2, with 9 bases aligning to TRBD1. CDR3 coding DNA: TGCAGCGTTCTACCGGGACAGGGCCACTACACCTTC. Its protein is CSVLPGQGHYTF.